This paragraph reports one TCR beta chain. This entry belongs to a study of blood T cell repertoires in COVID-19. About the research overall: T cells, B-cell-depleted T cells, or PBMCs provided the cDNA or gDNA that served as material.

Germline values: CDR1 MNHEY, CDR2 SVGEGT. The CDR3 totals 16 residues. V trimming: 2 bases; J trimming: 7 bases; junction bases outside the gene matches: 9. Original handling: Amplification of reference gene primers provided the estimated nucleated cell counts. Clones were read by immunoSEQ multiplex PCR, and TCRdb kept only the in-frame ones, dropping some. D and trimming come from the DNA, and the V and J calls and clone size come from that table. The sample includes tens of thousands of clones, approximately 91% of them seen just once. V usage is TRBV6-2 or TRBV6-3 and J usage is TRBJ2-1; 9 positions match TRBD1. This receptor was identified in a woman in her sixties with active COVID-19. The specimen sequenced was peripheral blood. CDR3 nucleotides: TGTGCCAGCAGTTACCGTGACAGGGGGAGTCCAAATGAGCAGTTCTTC. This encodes CASSYRDRGSPNEQFF.